This section outlines one T cell receptor beta chain sequence together with its context. Its target is unknown. The source of the sample is a study of cytomegalovirus exposure and HLA in healthy donors. Study details: Earlier sequencing of about 179 million T cells yielded 120 million or so unique TCR beta sequences. General study points: Analysis was carried out at a later point, and it linked a missense DCLRE1C variant to TCR beta V- and J-gene trimming. Earlier results showed most TCR beta V segments being productive about 87% or about 30% of the time.

The PCR contained 60 Vbeta and 13 Jbeta primers. TCRdb's table, derived via immunoSEQ multiplex PCR, lists solely in-frame clones and lacks some. The sample yields over 80,000 clones, over 70% seen once. J gave up 0 bases and V 5 bases, and 5 bases lay outside the gene matches. Germline CDR1 reads LNHNV; CDR2 reads YYDKDF (reference sequence). The CDR3 consists of 15 residues. Donors had nominal health at sampling but likely had unrecorded immune exposures. The specimen sequenced was PBMCs. This sequence was found in a man aged 40-49 years in good health and CMV-seronegative. This rearrangement joins TRBV15 to TRBJ1-2; 8 bases agree with TRBD1. CDR3 nucleotides: TGTGCCACCAGCGCACGACAGGGGACTAACTATGGCTACACCTTC. The encoded protein is CATSARQGTNYGYTF.